These 5 T cell receptor delta chains came from one sample sequenced in a study of γδ T cells in repeated Plasmodium falciparum infection. TCRdb reran clone calling via CATT on the multiplex PCR reads. The data hold approximately 93,000 delta-chain clones, with approximately 0.96% observed a single time. Vgamma9/Vdelta2+ and Vdelta2-negative gammadelta T cells were flow-sorted from PBMC for bulk sequencing. The specimen was gamma-delta T cells from blood. The receptors here all came from a pool of human donors (malaria-infected and uninfected, not separated).

In its sample, this clone was seen many times. The CDR3 here is CALGDRWGDPTDKLIF. Written as DNA, the CDR3 is TGTGCTCTTGGGGACCGATGGGGGGACCCGACCGATAAACTCATCTTT. This sequence joins TRDV1 and TRDJ1; TRDD3 is a possible D gene (6 bases). This CDR3 contains 16 residues. Germline lookup yields CDR1 TSWWSYY and CDR2 QGS. The V gene lost 3 bases and the J gene lost 2 bases, with 16 bases spanning the gap.

This clone showed up many times. The V gene is TRDV1, the J gene TRDJ2; TRDD3 matches 12 bases. Per the germline V gene, CDR1 is TSWWSYY and CDR2 is QGS. The CDR3 runs 25 residues. The ends lost 5 bases at V and 0 bases at J; junction bases unmatched: 28. CDR3 region: CALGPRLDTTGGYLTLPALTAQLFF. CDR3 coding DNA: TGTGCTCTTGGGCCCCGCCTTGATACTACTGGGGGATACCTTACCCTCCCTGCTTTGACAGCACAACTCTTCTTT.

This clone was seen only a few times. It is likely a read error: a sequence one base away is far more abundant. In the same sample, other DNA sequences code for this CDR3. The chain couples TRDV1 to TRDJ1; 9 bases agree with TRDD3. The J gene is not listed in TCRdb, so it was assigned here from a DNA match to germline. The CDR3 extends over 30 amino acids. Trimming took 3 bases from V and 4 from J; bases not matched to a gene: 51. Germline V gene lookup returns CDR1 TSWWSYY and CDR2 QGS. In DNA, the CDR3 is TGTGCTCTTGGGGAGATTGGCCGCCAAGATACCTTTCATTTCCTGTACCGGAGGATTTGGGGGATAACGTTACTCGATAAACTCATCTTT. This gives the protein CALGEIGRQDTFHFLYRRIWGITLLDKLIF.

This clone was detected only a few times. The protein TCRdb lists belongs to a much larger clone and differs from this DNA's translation at residue 14, which points to a read error; the protein shown is made from the DNA. This chain links TRDV1 with TRDJ1, with D perhaps matching TRDD3 (7 bases). Because TCRdb records no J gene, it was assigned here through a match of the DNA to germline. Trimming removed 5 bases from V and 0 bases from J, with 37 bases in between. The CDR3 runs 23 residues. Germline V gene lookup returns CDR1 TSWWSYY and CDR2 QGS. The DNA of the CDR3 is TGTGCTCTTGGGAGGATCGTTCCTAAGTGGGGCCGGATGACGGGGGGATACACCGATAAACTCATCTTT. Residues: CALGRIVPKWGRMTGGYTDKLIF.

This clone was seen more than once but under ten times. The protein given by TCRdb reflects a much larger clone and differs at residue 3 from this DNA's translation, likely from a read error; the protein shown is the DNA's translation. This chain joins TRDV1 and TRDJ1; 13 bases map to TRDD3. CDR1 is TSWWSYY, CDR2 QGS, per germline. There are 19 residues in the CDR3. The junction had 19 bases not matched to a gene; V was cut back by 11 bases and J by 1 base. CDR3 sequence (DNA): TGTGCTTTCAATCACAAGGCAAACTGGGGGATACGGCCCACCGATAAACTCATCTTT. It yields the protein CAFNHKANWGIRPTDKLIF.